These T cell receptor beta chains were read from a single sample in a study of molecular identifiers for immune sequencing clone quantification. TCRdb fed the PCR reads into MiXCR, producing one record per CDR3 protein. The data show approximately 37,000 distinct CDR3 sequences, 15% to 20% seen once. The sequencing input was naive CD8+ T cells from blood, with Jurkat cell RNA spiked in. The receptors were sampled from a human donor in good health. Some libraries in this study had Jurkat cell RNA spiked in. The CDR3 runs from the conserved cysteine through the conserved F or W. Size values are once, few and many counts, or a class for expanded clones, and some rows have none.

j_call v_call clone_size cdr3_aa
TRBJ2-3 TRBV2 NA CASRELASEPSTDTQYF
TRBJ2-1 TRBV7-2 NA CASSLGRLAGEWLRNSEQFF
TRBJ1-3 TRBV4-3 many CASSQDPVVSGNTIYF
TRBJ1-4 TRBV7-6 NA CASSLTGAPNEKLFF
TRBJ2-7 TRBV30 many CAWSDQGYEQYF
TRBJ2-4 TRBV2 NA CASCEDVTLAKNIQYF
TRBJ1-5 TRBV6-1 NA CACSEEGYSNQPQHF
TRBJ2-2 TRBV2 few CASRSGADTGELFF
TRBJ2-5 TRBV7-9 few CASSLAGTEQETQYF
TRBJ2-5 TRBV10-2 many CASSEEGLVVAETQYF
TRBJ1-2 TRBV30 many CAWSVTGGYGYTF
TRBJ1-4 TRBV7-9 many CASSFPGQGASVTNEKLFF
TRBJ2-5 TRBV5-5 many CASSLAWGAGETQYF
TRBJ2-7 TRBV5-4 many CASSLYGEQYF
TRBJ2-2 TRBV7-2 many CASSLRGLAGVAGELFF
TRBJ2-7 TRBV14 NA CASSQHKYYEQYF
TRBJ2-2 TRBV30 many CAWSVGQGNTGELFF
TRBJ2-5 TRBV4-1 many CASSQRNLETQYF
TRBJ1-1 TRBV7-9 NA CASSLILTEADEAFF
TRBJ2-3 TRBV6-1 many CASSHRRGGTDTQYF
TRBJ2-7 TRBV6-6 many CASSYLALYEQYF
TRBJ2-7 TRBV27 NA CVSRTTGTRYEQYF
TRBJ2-7 TRBV7-9 NA CASSPTVGSSRDEQYF
TRBJ2-3 TRBV4-3 many CASTSGGRTDTQYF
TRBJ1-1 TRBV12-3/TRBV12-4 few CASASTEAFF
TRBJ1-1 TRBV5-1 many CASSGDIRNTEAFF
TRBJ2-3 TRBV7-2 many CASTPQTYRSTDTQYF
TRBJ2-7 TRBV11-3 many CASSHAPGAGYEQYF